What follows is one T cell receptor beta chain and its context. Its antigen is as yet unknown. The data were taken from a study of shared clonotypes between healthy human individuals. Findings and limits, study-wide: Tissues were not sampled, only blood, and their repertoires likely differ.

This table comes from immunoSEQ multiplex PCR, and its TCRdb copy is limited to in-frame clones, with some not included. Here the sample spans roughly 2,500,000 clones, roughly 93% being singletons. The V gene lost 4 bases and the J gene lost 8 bases, with 14 bases spanning the gap. Per germline, CDR1 MNHEY and CDR2 SVGAGI. The CDR3 loop spans 14 amino acids. The source of this sequence is a young man in good health. Some clones in this sample may be carry-over from other donors' samples. Sequenced input: naive CD4+ T cells from PBMCs. Noted subset: CD45RA+ positively selected. This chain links TRBV6-5 with TRBJ1-4; a possible D gene is TRBD1 (5 bases). The CDR3 reads CASSSGTEREKLFF. The CDR3 DNA reads as TGTGCCAGCAGTTCCGGGACCGAGCGGGAAAAACTGTTTTTT.